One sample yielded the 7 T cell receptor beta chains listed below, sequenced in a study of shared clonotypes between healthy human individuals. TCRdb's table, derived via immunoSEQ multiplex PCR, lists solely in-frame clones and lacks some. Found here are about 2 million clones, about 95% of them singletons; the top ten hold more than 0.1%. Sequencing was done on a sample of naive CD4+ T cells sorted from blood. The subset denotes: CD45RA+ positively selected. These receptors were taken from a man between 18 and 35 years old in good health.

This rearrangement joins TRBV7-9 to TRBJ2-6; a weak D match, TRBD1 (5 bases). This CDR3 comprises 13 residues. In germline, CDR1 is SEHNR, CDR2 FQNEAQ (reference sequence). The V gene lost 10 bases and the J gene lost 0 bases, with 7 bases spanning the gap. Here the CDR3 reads CATDSSGANVLTF. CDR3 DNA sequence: TGTGCCACAGACAGCTCTGGGGCCAACGTCCTGACTTTC.

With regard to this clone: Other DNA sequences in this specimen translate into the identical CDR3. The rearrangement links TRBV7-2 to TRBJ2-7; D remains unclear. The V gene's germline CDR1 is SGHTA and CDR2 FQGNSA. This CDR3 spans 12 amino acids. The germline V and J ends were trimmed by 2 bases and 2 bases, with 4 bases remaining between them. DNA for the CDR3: TGTGCCAGCAGCTTAAACCCCTACGAGCAGTACTTC. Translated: CASSLNPYEQYF.

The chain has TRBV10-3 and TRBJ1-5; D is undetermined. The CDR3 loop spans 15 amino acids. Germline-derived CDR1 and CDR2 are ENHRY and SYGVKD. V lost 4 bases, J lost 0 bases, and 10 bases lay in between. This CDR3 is CAISGADNSNQPQHF. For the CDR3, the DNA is TGTGCCATCAGTGGGGCTGATAATAGCAATCAGCCCCAGCATTTT.

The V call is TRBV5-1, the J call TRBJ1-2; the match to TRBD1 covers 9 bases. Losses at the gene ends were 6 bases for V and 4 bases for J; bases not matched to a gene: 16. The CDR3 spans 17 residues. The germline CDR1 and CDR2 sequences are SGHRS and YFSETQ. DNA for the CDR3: TGCGCCAGCACGCGCGGGACAGGGCCCCCCGCGAGCTATGGCTACACCTTC. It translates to CASTRGTGPPASYGYTF.

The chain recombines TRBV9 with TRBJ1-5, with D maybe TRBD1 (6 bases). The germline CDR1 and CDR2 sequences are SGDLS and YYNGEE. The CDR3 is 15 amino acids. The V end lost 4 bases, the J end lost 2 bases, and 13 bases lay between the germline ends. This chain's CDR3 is CASSTRGLGNQPQHF. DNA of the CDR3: TGTGCCAGCAGCACCAGGGGTTTGGGCAATCAGCCCCAGCATTTT.

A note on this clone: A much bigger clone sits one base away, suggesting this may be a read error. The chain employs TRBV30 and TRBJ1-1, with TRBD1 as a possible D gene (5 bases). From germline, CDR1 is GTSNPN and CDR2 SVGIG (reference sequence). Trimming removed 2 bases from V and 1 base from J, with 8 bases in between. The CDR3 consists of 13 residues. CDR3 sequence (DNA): TGTGCCTGGAGTCAACAGGCGAACACTGAAGCTTTCTTT. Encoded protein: CAWSQQANTEAFF.

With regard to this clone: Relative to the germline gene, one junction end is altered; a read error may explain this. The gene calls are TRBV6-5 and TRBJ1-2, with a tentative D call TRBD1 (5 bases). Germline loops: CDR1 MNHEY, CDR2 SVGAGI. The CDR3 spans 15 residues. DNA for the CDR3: TGTGCCAGCGCAGGGACCTCATTAGCTAACTTTGGCTACACCTTC. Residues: CASAGTSLANFGYTF.